The T cell receptor beta chain described here comes from a study of blood T cells in healthy people across ages. V dropped 0 bases and J dropped 5 bases, with 8 bases sitting between them. The CDR3 sequence is 15 residues long. Primed by a sample-barcoded 5' primer and a J-beta primer mix, a second PCR proceeded for roughly 6 to 12 cycles. TCRdb re-called the 5' RACE reads through MiXCR, storing one row per CDR3 protein. The sample gives hundreds of thousands of distinct CDR3 sequences, nearly 60% of which show up once; approximately 20% is in the top ten. This clonotype was detected once. Input material: blood. The receptor comes from a man aged 25 to 45 in good health. J is TRBJ1-6 and V is TRBV12-3 or TRBV12-4; D is ambiguous. The chain's CDR3 is CASSLAWSDNSPLHF. The CDR3 coding sequence is TGTGCCAGCAGTTTAGCATGGTCCGATAATTCACCCCTCCACTTT.